What follows are 25 T cell receptor beta chains derived from one specimen sequenced in a study of T cells in localized non-small cell lung cancer. Sequencing used immunoSEQ multiplex PCR; TCRdb keeps in-frame clones, though not all of them. The sample contains tens of thousands of clones, around 80% of which appear only once. This material consisted of PBMCs, taken before any cancer treatment. The receptors here all came from a man aged 35-75 years with stage II squamous cell lung carcinoma.

V gene TRBV2 combines with J gene TRBJ1-2, with 8 bases matching TRBD1. Germline V gene lookup returns CDR1 SNHLY and CDR2 FYNNEI. V was clipped by 4 bases and J by 0 bases; unmatched bases: 10. The CDR3 totals 17 residues. CDR3 residues: CASSVGTGQNANYGYTF. CDR3 nucleotide sequence: TGTGCCAGCAGTGTTGGGACAGGCCAAAATGCTAACTATGGCTACACCTTC.

The gene calls are TRBV2 and TRBJ2-1, with 7 bases lining up with TRBD1. Germline CDR1 reads SNHLY; CDR2 reads FYNNEI. This CDR3 comprises 12 residues. J gave up 8 bases and V 6 bases, and 4 bases lay outside the gene matches. The chain's CDR3 is CASRRQGYEQFF. For the CDR3, the DNA is TGTGCCAGCAGACGACAGGGCTATGAGCAGTTCTTC.

V and J are TRBV11-2 and TRBJ2-1; D remains ambiguous. The length of the CDR3 is 12 residues. The V gene's germline CDR1 is SGHAT and CDR2 FQNNGV. V lost 3 bases, J lost 6 bases, and 6 bases lay in between. Here the CDR3 DNA reads TGTGCCAGCAGCTTTTCCCGCAATGAGCAGTTCTTC. As protein: CASSFSRNEQFF.

The V call is TRBV9, the J call TRBJ2-1; no firm D call. V was shortened by 0 bases and J by 1 base, with 11 bases between the two germline ends. Looked up from germline, CDR1 is SGDLS and CDR2 is YYNGEE. The CDR3 consists of 16 residues. In nucleotides, the CDR3 is TGTGCCAGCAGCGTAGATTCAGTTGCATCCTACAATGAGCAGTTCTTC. This encodes CASSVDSVASYNEQFF.

The chain combines TRBV10-3 with TRBJ2-5; TRBD1 or TRBD2 may be the D gene (6 bases each). The germline V gene has CDR1 ENHRY and CDR2 SYGVKD. V lost 8 bases and J 4 bases, leaving 20 bases between the germline ends. This CDR3 is 15 amino acids long. CDR3 region: CAIARGRREGETQYF. For the CDR3, the DNA is TGTGCCATCGCTCGGGGGCGGCGAGAGGGAGAGACCCAGTACTTC.

Worth noting for this clone: The germline gene is not matched at one end of the junction; a read error may be the cause. This sequence joins TRBV7-7 and TRBJ2-7, with 11 bases that match TRBD1. Germline loops: CDR1 SSHAT, CDR2 FNYEAQ (reference sequence). The CDR3 covers 14 residues. This CDR3 reads CASSRGQGGNEQYF. The DNA for the CDR3 is TGTGCTAGCAGCCGGGGACAGGGGGGGAACGAGCAGTACTTC. The full variable domain, rest sourced from reference TRBV7-7 and TRBJ2-7, is GAGVSQSPRYKVTKRGQDVTLRCDPISSHATLYWYQQALGQGPEFLTYFNYEAQPDKSGLPSDRFSAERPEGSISTLTIQRTEQRDSAMYRCASSRGQGGNEQYFGPGTRLTVT.

The chain combines TRBV7-6 with TRBJ2-5, with 7 nucleotides matching TRBD2. CDR3 length equals 13 residues. Trimming removed 5 bases from V and 4 bases from J; junction bases left unmatched: 4. Germline CDR1 and CDR2: SGHVS and FNYEAQ. The CDR3 protein is CASSPTGGETQYF. CDR3 DNA: TGTGCCAGCAGCCCTACGGGGGGAGAGACCCAGTACTTC.

This clone was seen only once. This chain uses TRBV5-1 with TRBJ1-1, with D possibly TRBD1 on 5 matching bases. V lost 3 bases, J lost 3 bases, and 15 bases lay in between. The length of the CDR3 is 15 residues. Looked up from germline, CDR1 is SGHRS and CDR2 is YFSETQ. The CDR3 protein is CASSSRGKVDTEAFF. CDR3 nucleotide sequence: TGCGCCAGCAGCTCGCGGGGGAAAGTAGACACTGAAGCTTTCTTT.

This clone was recorded many times. The chain is built from TRBV5-6 and TRBJ2-2, with 14 bases that match TRBD2. The junction had 8 bases not matched to a gene; V was cut back by 3 bases and J by 4 bases. The CDR3 extends over 18 amino acids. Germline lookup yields CDR1 SGHDT and CDR2 YYEEEE. The CDR3 loop reads CASSWGTSGRRRTGELFF. The CDR3 DNA reads as TGTGCCAGCAGCTGGGGGACTAGCGGGAGAAGGCGCACCGGGGAGCTGTTTTTT.

V gene TRBV6-1 combines with J gene TRBJ1-5; no clear D. The CDR3 is 13 amino acids. Germline assignment: CDR1 MNHNS and CDR2 SASEGT. Trimming cost V 7 bases and J 7 bases, with 14 bases left between them. For the CDR3, the DNA is TGTGCCAGCAACCCCCAAGTGGTCCAGCCCCAGCATTTT. This encodes CASNPQVVQPQHF.

There are a few counts of this clone. The chain employs TRBV7-2 and TRBJ2-7; TRBD1 aligns across 8 bases. CDR1 SGHTA and CDR2 FQGNSA come from the germline V gene. The CDR3 totals 13 residues. After removal of 5 bases from V and 6 bases from J, the junction contained 6 bases not matched to a gene. This CDR3 reads CASSPGQVTEQYF. The CDR3 DNA reads as TGTGCCAGCAGCCCGGGACAGGTCACCGAGCAGTACTTC.

A word on this clone: The sample has other DNA sequences that encode this CDR3 too. V usage is TRBV7-3 and J usage is TRBJ2-1, with 8 bases fitting TRBD1. The CDR3 length is 14 residues. The V and J ends lost 5 bases and 4 bases, in that order; junction bases with no gene match: 4. CDR1 and CDR2 from the germline V gene are SGHTA and FQGTGA. The CDR3 DNA sequence: TGTGCCAGCAGCCCCGGGACAGGTTACAATGAGCAGTTCTTC. Its protein is CASSPGTGYNEQFF.

This chain uses TRBV19 with TRBJ2-3, with TRBD2 matching 16 bases. The CDR3 consists of 16 residues. Trimming cost V 5 bases and J 4 bases; bases outside gene matches: 3. Germline CDR1 reads LNHDA; CDR2 reads SQIVND (reference sequence). The CDR3 DNA is TGTGCCAGTAGTTCAGGGACTAGCGGGAGGGCAGATACGCAGTATTTT. Translating gives CASSSGTSGRADTQYF.

The chain uses TRBV5-4 and TRBJ1-1; a possible D gene is TRBD1 (6 bases). Germline V gene data show CDR1 as SGHNT and CDR2 as YYREEE (reference sequence). Trimming cost V 4 bases and J 5 bases, with 21 bases left between them. The CDR3 is 16 residues long. For the CDR3, the DNA is TGTGCCAGCAGCCAAAACAGAAGGGGGGGATGGACTGAAGCTTTCTTT. The encoded protein is CASSQNRRGGWTEAFF.

The V call is TRBV28, the J call TRBJ1-1, with D hard to call. Per germline, CDR1 MDHEN and CDR2 SYDVKM. The V end was cut by 5 bases, the J end by 1 base, with 11 bases between. The CDR3 consists of 14 residues. The CDR3 loop reads CASSTPRRNTEAFF. The CDR3 DNA is TGTGCCAGCAGTACTCCTCGACGGAACACTGAAGCTTTCTTT.

The gene calls are TRBV7-9 and TRBJ2-5; 9 nucleotides agree with TRBD1. CDR3 size: 15 residues. Trimming cost V 7 bases and J 4 bases; bases outside gene matches: 10. Germline loops: CDR1 SEHNR, CDR2 FQNEAQ (reference sequence). CDR3 in amino acids: CASTHRGLRGETQYF. The CDR3 region has the DNA TGTGCCAGCACCCACAGGGGGCTAAGGGGAGAGACCCAGTACTTC.

This chain joins TRBV10-3 and TRBJ1-5; D is perhaps TRBD1 (5 bases). Germline V gene data show CDR1 as ENHRY and CDR2 as SYGVKD. V lost 11 bases and J 3 bases, leaving 14 bases between the germline ends. CDR3 size: 13 residues. CDR3 bases: TGTGCCGCCAGGGCAGTTATCAATCAGCCCCAGCATTTT. It is translated as CAARAVINQPQHF.

The J gene is TRBJ2-7, the V gene TRBV7-9; the match to TRBD2 covers 14 bases. The CDR3 spans 18 residues. Germline V gene data show CDR1 as SEHNR and CDR2 as FQNEAQ (reference sequence). Trimming removed 4 bases from V and 5 bases from J; junction bases left unmatched: 13. The CDR3 region is CASSSLTGTSGSGHEQYF. The CDR3 DNA follows: TGTGCCAGCAGCTCCCTTACCGGGACTAGCGGGAGCGGCCACGAGCAGTACTTC.

The chain is built from TRBV23-1 and TRBJ2-7; 10 bases agree with TRBD1. TRBV23-1 is assigned to the ORF class and has an uncertain function. Losses at the gene ends were 3 bases for V and 5 bases for J; bases not matched to a gene: 13. The CDR3 extends over 17 amino acids. The DNA for the CDR3 is TGCGCCAGCAGTCAGCCCCCTCGACAGGGGGCAACCCACGAGCAGTACTTC. Its protein is CASSQPPRQGATHEQYF.

In this sample, this clone turned up once. This sequence joins TRBV7-9 and TRBJ1-2, with TRBD1 matching over 8 bases. This CDR3 is 13 amino acids long. V lost 5 bases and J lost 6; bases outside the gene matches: 5. Germline assignment: CDR1 SEHNR and CDR2 FQNEAQ (reference sequence). The CDR3 sequence is CASSKDRGNGYTF. The CDR3 nucleotides are TGTGCCAGCAGCAAAGACAGGGGCAATGGCTACACCTTC.

The chain links TRBV6-5 to TRBJ1-4, with a possible D match to TRBD1 (5 bases). V shed 6 bases and J shed 0 bases, with 11 bases lying between them. Germline-derived CDR1 and CDR2 are MNHEY and SVGAGI. This CDR3 spans 15 amino acids. CDR3 DNA sequence: TGTGCCAGCAGCGCAGGGAGCACAACTAATGAAAAACTGTTTTTT. Protein product: CASSAGSTTNEKLFF.

V is TRBV14 and J is TRBJ1-4, with 7 bases identical to TRBD1. This CDR3 contains 15 residues. The junction had 2 bases not matched to a gene; V was cut back by 2 bases and J by 2 bases. The V gene's germline CDR1 is SGHDN and CDR2 FVKESK. Here the CDR3 DNA reads TGTGCCAGCAGCCAATCAGGGGGGACTAATGAAAAACTGTTTTTT. Translated, it gives CASSQSGGTNEKLFF.

This clone was detected once. This rearrangement joins TRBV18 to TRBJ2-1; D perhaps matches TRBD1 (5 bases). With 1 base removed from V and 1 base from J, the gap between germline ends came to 8 bases. This CDR3 spans 15 amino acids. CDR1 and CDR2 from the germline V gene are KGHSH and LQKENI. In nucleotides, the CDR3 is TGTGCCAGCTCACCACGGGGCCTTTCCTACAATGAGCAGTTCTTC. Translation: CASSPRGLSYNEQFF.

This clone was found a few times. The chain has TRBV15 and TRBJ1-2; TRBD1 aligns across 7 bases. CDR3 length: 14 residues. CDR1 is LNHNV, CDR2 YYDKDF, per germline (reference sequence). The V gene end was trimmed by 3 bases and the J gene end by 5 bases; junction bases not matched to a gene: 6. CDR3 amino acids: CATSRDRISYGYTF. In DNA form, the CDR3 reads TGTGCCACCAGCAGGGACAGGATTTCGTATGGCTACACCTTC.

The chain is built from TRBV11-2 and TRBJ2-2; D is perhaps TRBD2 (7 bases). The length of the CDR3 is 16 residues. Trimming removed 4 bases at V and 6 bases at J, with 18 bases between. Looked up from germline, CDR1 is SGHAT and CDR2 is FQNNGV. The CDR3 DNA reads as TGTGCCAGCAGCTCCCCGGGGGGCTCGTACGCCGGGGAGCTGTTTTTT. Protein: CASSSPGGSYAGELFF.